This T cell receptor (beta chain) was captured by sequencing in a study of cytomegalovirus exposure and HLA in healthy donors (dated by TCRdb to 2016 to 2017). As for the study more broadly: An earlier analysis of some 600 of the donors reported over 250 Gb of sequence data and 95 million to 140 million unique TCR beta sequences obtained from roughly 180 million T cells. The study aimed to test whether signatures of past pathogen exposure could be identified by cataloging public T cell receptors. An early release covering roughly 640 HLA-typed donors comprised 250 to 350 gigabases of sequencing data and tens of millions of unique TCR sequences. All discovery cohort repertoires had been generated using a single sequencing platform. A later analysis re-examined previously published TCR beta repertoires from roughly 650 donors and added high-resolution HLA genotyping to investigate patterns of TCR occurrence. Typing coverage varied by locus: about 620-630 donors for A, B, C, DRB1 and DQB1; roughly 510 for DQA1; approximately 610 for DPA1; approximately 490 for DPB1. To predict cytomegalovirus infection status, the study combined high-throughput TCR immunosequencing, statistical association of individual TCRs with disease status, and machine learning. An earlier analysis of 587 of the donors applied high-throughput TCR beta sequencing to assess whether each TCR beta V gene segment acted as functional or pseudogenic. The study profiled the T cell repertoires of about 720 subjects by immunosequencing and related them to cytomegalovirus serostatus. Rather than drawing on any new phenotypic data, the later analysis identified candidate immune exposures from TCR beta sequences and the way those sequences occurred across donors. Among the approximately 400 genotyped donors, more than 70% belonged to the genetic ancestry cluster associated with self-reported Caucasian donors. Genome-wide SNP genotypes for about 60% of the 666 donors were used in a later genetic analysis, which treated that subset as a discovery cohort. Donor age, sex, ethnicity and CMV serostatus were compiled alongside the repertoire data. HLA typing included class I and class II loci at four-digit resolution. Among a few hundred genotyped donors of the cohort, an average of approximately 240,000 unique TCR beta nucleotide sequences were sequenced per donor, roughly 20% of them non-productive. A separate validation cohort of more than 100 different subjects was used in addition to the approximately 700-subject first cohort. Four or five DR-DQ haplotypes were treated as single units for association and clustering because of strong linkage in the cohort.

According to the germline V gene, CDR1 reads KGHSH and CDR2 reads LQKENI. V is shortened by 5 bases, J by 7 bases, and the region joining them spans 17 bases. The CDR3 spans 15 residues, from the cysteine through the phenylalanine. CDR3 DNA is the only sequence kept; it has 45 bases, read in frame from the first base. Turning to this clone: Its antigen remains unidentified. Base qualities are not at hand, and no much larger clone is one base apart.

The cohort comprised 670 or so healthy bone marrow donors. At the time of sampling, every cohort member was nominally healthy, though immune exposures that went unrecorded were likely present. The donor was CMV seropositive and belonged to the group of about 290 seropositive cohort members. A peripheral blood sample was provided by each donor, and peripheral blood mononuclear cells were used for TCR beta sequencing. The Qiagen DNeasy Blood Extraction Kit was used to extract genomic DNA from the blood cell samples. The receptor library was made with the immunoSEQ multiplex PCR assay. For the multiplex PCR, a mixture combining 60 forward primers for TCR Vbeta segments and 13 reverse primers for TCR Jbeta segments was used. A multiplex PCR assay on genomic DNA amplified the CDR3 region of rearranged TCR beta genes. The amplified TCR beta libraries were sequenced on the Illumina HiSeq System as 87-base-pair reads. Per the original workflow: Across the roughly 700 repertoires, a later analysis counted some 80 million unique TCR beta chains, 8.5 million to 12 million of which were shared by at least two donors. A nearest-neighbor algorithm error-corrected the raw reads and collapsed the reads into unique sequences, merging closely related sequences to remove PCR and sequencing errors. V, D and J gene segments were assigned by aligning CDR3 sequences to IMGT reference sequences. For a sequence to be retained, a match of at least six nucleotides was required to both a V gene segment and a J gene segment. Rearrangements were called productive when the CDR3 lacked stop codons and stayed in frame with V and J; all others were non-productive. CDR3 was defined by IMGT convention, running from the second conserved V-encoded cysteine to the conserved J-encoded phenylalanine. Sequences without an unambiguous match to a single V gene segment were excluded from the earlier analysis of over 500 of the donors. In an earlier analysis of 587 of the donors, a V segment was called functional when productive rearrangements were above 56.7%, and segregating when the standard deviation between donors exceeded 5%. A statistical classification framework was built for diagnosing cytomegalovirus status from the catalog of TCR beta chain sequences. In a later analysis, V and J genes were assigned by comparing TCR nucleotide sequences against IMGT/GENE-DB human TR gene sequences. In a later analysis, CDR3 sequences and most-parsimonious VDJ recombination scenarios were assigned using the TCRdist pipeline. A later analysis defined each TCR beta chain by its CDR3 amino acid sequence plus V-gene family, and excluded reads lacking a unique V-gene family. As a way to deal with suspected cross-contamination and a sequencing artifact, a later analysis dropped more than 500 nucleotide sequences that were highly shared and had low generation probability. A later analysis calculated a clonal expansion index for each public chain from normalized within-repertoire ranks of inferred template counts. In a later analysis, generation probabilities were computed using a VDJ recombination model fitted to out-of-frame rearrangements, and the results were checked against IGoR. Hypergeometric tests were used in a later analysis to score TCR-TCR, TCR-HLA and TCR-CMV co-occurrence, with a repertoire-size bias correction applied to the TCR pairs. A later analysis estimated false discovery rates by permuting HLA or CMV assignments 20 times. A later analysis grouped co-occurring TCRs with DBSCAN, adding TCRdist sequence similarity when clustering within HLA-allele-positive subsets. Repertoires with fewer than 30,000 or more than 120,000 public chains were left out of co-occurrence clustering, as were about 5 repertoires with anomalous nucleotide sharing. Here the immuneACCESS table is served through TCRdb, limited to in-frame sequences with V and J called. Missing clones are a known gap in these copies; in checked studies unresolved V genes cover under half, and the rest lacks a known reason. Clone size and V and J calls were adopted from that table, with D and trimming inferred from the DNA. The sample yields under 200,000 clones; approximately 83% were counted once. Jointly, the top ten make up roughly 10% of the sample.

General conclusions and limits of the study: Because some donors lacked HLA typing at each locus, the association tests relied only on the typed subset. The only immune exposure information available for the cohort was CMV serostatus. Specific HLA alleles were associated with over 15,000 TCR beta sequences at a false discovery rate of 0.05 in a later analysis. Only TCR beta chains were sequenced in this cohort, and the absence of alpha or paired-chain data limited detectable features. An earlier analysis of approximately 590 of the donors showed that most TCR beta V segments appeared in productive rearrangements either about 87% or about 30% of the time, which broadly matched IMGT annotations. The study listed approximately 150 TCR beta chains as associated with cytomegalovirus. In a later analysis, the rate of TCR association differed among HLA loci, with DRB1 alleles having the most associated TCRs and HLA-C alleles having the fewest. A few of the identified cytomegalovirus-associated TCR beta chains were confirmed in vitro to be specific for cytomegalovirus antigens. Most TCR sequences were observed very rarely across donors, whereas some public TCRs were present in many individuals. Several of the top co-occurrence clusters appeared to be linked to parvovirus B19, influenza, CMV and Epstein-Barr virus, according to a later analysis. A cluster of highly shared sequence variants was judged likely to represent a technical artifact of the sequencing pipeline. Sequencing depth was assumed to be roughly uniform across donors in the presence/absence analyses, though that assumption may not hold. In a later analysis, HLA-associated TCR beta chains showed more clonal expansion and lower generation probabilities than non-associated chains that were equally common. The earlier analysis of 587 of the donors excluded seventeen rarely observed V segments, including chromosome 9 orphons, because counts were too low. Strong co-occurrence of HLA alleles, especially DR and DQ, made assigning TCR associations to individual alleles difficult. A further reported finding was that TCR beta sequences accurately predicted the HLA-A and HLA-B alleles for most subjects in the first cohort. According to a later genetic analysis, donors in an Asian-associated ancestry cluster had fewer N-insertions in productive TCRs than the approximately 710-donor mean. A later genetic analysis associated a missense DCLRE1C variant with V-gene and J-gene trimming of TCR beta chains, and an independent cohort replicated the association. The 87-base-pair reads could not distinguish some IMGT-functional V segments, including TRBV6-2 and TRBV6-3, so those segments were excluded. Correlated functional status among segregating V segments might be attributable to linkage disequilibrium, but an unknown experimental factor could not be ruled out. It was suggested by the authors that the approach could potentially be generalized to other disease states and immunological phenotypes. In both the original and validation cohorts, the classifier was reported to diagnose cytomegalovirus status with high specificity and sensitivity. In a later analysis, most CMV-associated TCR beta chains were found to appear HLA-restricted, with HLA associations seemingly driven largely by CMV exposure.

This receptor chain uses TRBV18 and TRBJ1-4; tentative D gene TRBD1, with 6 bases matching. The clonotype was recovered from a young man in good health and CMV-seropositive. The sample was PBMCs. The CDR3 amino acid sequence is: CASSDNRASGEKLFF. The bases read TGTGCCAGCTCAGATAACAGGGCGTCTGGTGAAAAACTGTTTTTT.